These T cell receptor beta chains were read from a single sample in a study of T cell responses to AZD1222 COVID-19 vaccine. Here immunoSEQ multiplex PCR was the method, and the copy in TCRdb shows in-frame clones only, minus some. The top ten hold around 1.2% of the sample, which has roughly 120,000 clones, roughly 84% seen once. The input for sequencing was peripheral blood, taken on day 0 of AZD1222 vaccination. These receptors all come from an adult in good health. The CDR3 runs from the conserved cysteine through the conserved F or W. Fields, in order: J gene, V gene, clone size, D gene, CDR3 DNA, CDR3 protein. A D gene is named only where the DNA matches it firmly. A clone size is listed for some rows: how often the clone was seen (once, few, many), or a class if it is expanded.

J: TRBJ1-1; V: TRBV6-2/TRBV6-3; size: .; D: .; DNA: TGTGCCAGCAGTTACTCGAGTCTCGACAGATGGAACACTGAAGCTTTCTTT; CDR3: CASSYSSLDRWNTEAFF
J: TRBJ2-3; V: TRBV13; size: .; D: .; DNA: TGTGCCAGCAGCTCGAGCACAGATACGCAGTATTTT; CDR3: CASSSSTDTQYF
J: TRBJ2-2; V: TRBV6-1; size: .; D: TRBD1; DNA: TGTGCCAGCAGTGCTCAACCCGGACAGGGGGCGATATCAAACACCGGGGAGCTGTTTTTT; CDR3: CASSAQPGQGAISNTGELFF
J: TRBJ2-6; V: TRBV7-8; size: .; D: .; DNA: TGTGCCAGCAGCCCTTCTGGGGCCAACGTCCTGACTTTC; CDR3: CASSPSGANVLTF
J: TRBJ1-2; V: TRBV15; size: .; D: TRBD1; DNA: TGTGCCACCAGCTCATACCGGGACAGGGGAGGGCTTGATGGCTACACCTTC; CDR3: CATSSYRDRGGLDGYTF
J: TRBJ2-7; V: TRBV11-2; size: .; D: TRBD2; DNA: TGTGCCAGCAGCGTCCTGGGGACTATAAACGAGCAGTACTTC; CDR3: CASSVLGTINEQYF
J: TRBJ2-3; V: TRBV19; size: .; D: TRBD2; DNA: TGTGCCAGTAGTACCCTAGCGGGGGGTCGCACAGATACGCAGTATTTT; CDR3: CASSTLAGGRTDTQYF
J: TRBJ2-7; V: TRBV4-3; size: few; D: .; DNA: TGCGCCAGCAGCCTCCAAGGGCACGATTACGAGCAGTACTTC; CDR3: CASSLQGHDYEQYF
J: TRBJ1-5; V: TRBV4-1; size: .; D: .; DNA: TGCGCCAGCAGCCAAGATTTGGATCAGCCCCAGCATTTT; CDR3: CASSQDLDQPQHF
J: TRBJ2-5; V: TRBV7-9; size: .; D: .; DNA: TGTGCCAGCAGCTTCCTTCAAACGAAAGAGACCCAGTACTTC; CDR3: CASSFLQTKETQYF
J: TRBJ2-3; V: TRBV5-1; size: .; D: .; DNA: TGCGCCAGCAGCTTGGCGGGCGGGGGCCTCACAGATACGCAGTATTTT; CDR3: CASSLAGGGLTDTQYF
J: TRBJ2-3; V: TRBV3-1/TRBV3-2; size: .; D: TRBD2; DNA: TGTGCCAGCAGCCAACCCTTGGAAGCGGGGGCCACAGATACGCAGTATTTT; CDR3: CASSQPLEAGATDTQYF
J: TRBJ1-4; V: TRBV19; size: once; D: .; DNA: TGTGCCAGTAGTTGGCAGGGCCTTAATGAAAAACTGTTTTTT; CDR3: CASSWQGLNEKLFF
J: TRBJ2-3; V: TRBV30; size: .; D: .; DNA: TGTGCCTGGAGCGTAGGGGACTCCTCTAGCACAGATACGCAGTATTTT; CDR3: CAWSVGDSSSTDTQYF
J: TRBJ1-6; V: TRBV19; size: .; D: TRBD1; DNA: TGTGCCAGTTTACCGGGACAGTATAATTCACCCCTCCACTTT; CDR3: CASLPGQYNSPLHF
J: TRBJ1-6; V: TRBV25-1; size: .; D: TRBD1; DNA: TGTGCCAGCACAGGACAGGGAGGTAATTCACCCCTCCACTTT; CDR3: CASTGQGGNSPLHF
J: TRBJ1-2; V: TRBV3-1/TRBV3-2; size: .; D: .; DNA: TGTGCCAGCAGCCCCCTCGGGGTTCTTAATGGCTACACCTTC; CDR3: CASSPLGVLNGYTF
J: TRBJ2-5; V: TRBV3-1/TRBV3-2; size: once; D: .; DNA: TGTGCCAGCAGCCAAGTTAGTTGGGAGACCCAGTACTTC; CDR3: CASSQVSWETQYF
J: TRBJ1-3; V: TRBV7-2; size: .; D: TRBD1; DNA: TGTGCCAGCAGCTACGGACAGGGGAAAGGAAACACCATATATTTT; CDR3: CASSYGQGKGNTIYF
J: TRBJ2-3; V: TRBV7-9; size: .; D: .; DNA: TGTGCCAGCAGCCTGAGACAGGATTACACAGATACGCAGTATTTT; CDR3: CASSLRQDYTDTQYF
J: TRBJ2-2; V: TRBV9; size: .; D: TRBD2; DNA: TGTGCCAGCAGCCCTCCTAGCGGGGGGGCCGGGGAGCTGTTTTTT; CDR3: CASSPPSGGAGELFF
J: TRBJ1-2; V: TRBV6-5; size: .; D: .; DNA: TGTGCCAGCAGTCAGGGAGTAGAGGGCTACACCTTC; CDR3: CASSQGVEGYTF
J: TRBJ2-7; V: TRBV20-1; size: .; D: TRBD2; DNA: TGCAGTGCTAGTGGGACTAGCGGGGCCTCCGATCTCGAGCAGTACTTC; CDR3: CSASGTSGASDLEQYF
J: TRBJ1-2; V: TRBV5-5; size: .; D: .; DNA: TGTGCCAGCTTAGCGGACGAATCCGGTCAGCCAGATGACTATGGCTACACCTTC; CDR3: CASLADESGQPDDYGYTF
J: TRBJ1-3; V: TRBV6-2/TRBV6-3; size: .; D: .; DNA: TGTGCCAGCAGTTCGGAGGGAAACACCATATATTTT; CDR3: CASSSEGNTIYF
J: TRBJ1-4; V: TRBV2; size: .; D: .; DNA: TGTGCCAGCAGCCCAGGGTTGGGAGCAACTAATGAAAAACTGTTTTTT; CDR3: CASSPGLGATNEKLFF
J: TRBJ1-6; V: TRBV12-5; size: once; D: TRBD1; DNA: TGTGCTAGTGGTTTGGCACCGGGACAGGGGTGGTTTAATTCACCCCTCCACTTT; CDR3: CASGLAPGQGWFNSPLHF
J: TRBJ1-1; V: TRBV15; size: .; D: .; DNA: TGTGCCACCAGCAGAGCCGCCCGGGGATCGACTGAAGCTTTCTTT; CDR3: CATSRAARGSTEAFF
J: TRBJ2-1; V: TRBV3-1/TRBV3-2; size: .; D: .; DNA: TGTGCCAGCAGCCCCGGGGAGGGGGCCAGGAATGAGCAGTTCTTC; CDR3: CASSPGEGARNEQFF
J: TRBJ1-1; V: TRBV19; size: once; D: .; DNA: TGTGCCAGTAGTATCCGGGATGATAACACTGAAGCTTTCTTT; CDR3: CASSIRDDNTEAFF
J: TRBJ2-7; V: TRBV5-6; size: .; D: TRBD2; DNA: TGTGCCAGCAGCTACCGACTAGCGTCCTACGAGCAGTACTTC; CDR3: CASSYRLASYEQYF
J: TRBJ2-2; V: TRBV7-6; size: .; D: TRBD2; DNA: TGTGCCAGCAGCTTAGCCGGACTAGCGGGGGACTACGCGAACACCGGGGAGCTGTTTTTT; CDR3: CASSLAGLAGDYANTGELFF
J: TRBJ2-2; V: TRBV11-2; size: .; D: .; DNA: TGTGCCAGCAGCTTAGTCCTCAGGCTGAACACCGGGGAGCTGTTTTTT; CDR3: CASSLVLRLNTGELFF
J: TRBJ2-1; V: TRBV7-9; size: .; D: .; DNA: TGTGCCAGCAGCTTATACGGGGACGGGTATGAGCAGTTCTTC; CDR3: CASSLYGDGYEQFF
J: TRBJ1-5; V: TRBV27; size: .; D: TRBD1; DNA: TGTGCCAGCAGTCCCCGGGACAGGGGCCCCGACGTTCAGCCCCAGCATTTT; CDR3: CASSPRDRGPDVQPQHF
J: TRBJ1-1; V: TRBV4-1; size: .; D: TRBD1; DNA: TGCGCCAGCAGCCAAATATCCCGGGACAGAAAATCTGAAGCTTTCTTT; CDR3: CASSQISRDRKSEAFF
J: TRBJ2-7; V: TRBV27; size: once; D: TRBD2; DNA: TGTGCCGCATCCACTAGCGGGGGAGCCTACGAGCAGTACTTC; CDR3: CAASTSGGAYEQYF
J: TRBJ2-7; V: TRBV5-6; size: .; D: TRBD1; DNA: TGTGCCAGCAGATTACCGGGACAGACAGCCTACGAGCAGTACTTC; CDR3: CASRLPGQTAYEQYF
J: TRBJ2-2; V: TRBV5-6; size: .; D: .; DNA: TGTGCCAGCAGCCTGCGTGACACCGCGAACACCGGGGAGCTGTTTTTT; CDR3: CASSLRDTANTGELFF
J: TRBJ1-1; V: TRBV7-9; size: .; D: TRBD1; DNA: TGTGCCAGCAGCCCAAGAGGGACAGGGAGTCTGAACACTGAAGCTTTCTTT; CDR3: CASSPRGTGSLNTEAFF
J: TRBJ2-7; V: TRBV4-3; size: .; D: TRBD1; DNA: TGCGCCAGCAGCCAAGGCTGGGGACAGGGAGCCGACGAGCAGTACTTC; CDR3: CASSQGWGQGADEQYF
J: TRBJ1-2; V: TRBV28; size: .; D: .; DNA: TGTGCCAGCAGTTACCAGGGCAAGGGGGGCTACACCTTC; CDR3: CASSYQGKGGYTF